These 10 T cell receptor beta chains were all obtained from the same sample, sequenced in a study of CD8 T cells in Susac syndrome. The RNA, 0.5 to 1 ug, was put through reverse transcription using random hexamers. A single record per CDR3 protein comes from TCRdb applying MiXCR to the immunoSEQ multiplex PCR reads. Among more than 95,000 distinct CDR3 sequences listed, 90% to 95% were seen once. Sequenced sample: CD8+ T cells from PBMCs. All receptors derive from a human donor with multiple sclerosis.

The V and J genes are TRBV7-7 and TRBJ2-5, with TRBD1 matching 8 bases. The J segment lost 1 base and the V segment lost 2 bases, leaving 3 bases of the junction unmatched. CDR3 length: 15 residues. The germline V gene has CDR1 SSHAT and CDR2 FNYEAQ (reference sequence). The CDR3 nucleotides are TGTGCCAGCAGCTTACGACAGGGGATCCAAGAGACCCAGTACTTC. This codes for CASSLRQGIQETQYF.

The chain employs TRBV30 and TRBJ2-1; D might be TRBD2 (5 bases). Germline CDR1 and CDR2: GTSNPN and SVGIG (reference sequence). Between the trimmed V and J ends, which lost 2 bases and 6 bases, there was a span of 11 bases. This CDR3 contains 13 residues. The CDR3 is CAWSPLGLNEQFF. DNA for the CDR3: TGTGCCTGGAGTCCCCTTGGACTCAATGAGCAGTTCTTC.

This clonotype was counted once. The J gene is TRBJ2-7, the V gene TRBV5-1, with 9 bases aligning to TRBD1. V gave up 7 bases and J gave up 0 bases; unmatched junction bases: 8. Germline V lookup: CDR1 SGHRS, CDR2 YFSETQ. This CDR3 has 15 residues. CDR3 loop: CASRQGVADSYEQYV. Written as DNA, the CDR3 is TGCGCCAGCCGACAGGGGGTAGCGGACTCCTACGAGCAGTACGTC.

The chain has TRBV29-1 and TRBJ2-4; D gene ambiguous. Germline lookup yields CDR1 SQVTM and CDR2 ANQGSEA. Trimming cost V 4 bases and J 2 bases, with 12 bases left between them. This CDR3 contains 14 residues. The CDR3 nucleotides read TGCAGCGTTGTCCCAGGTTTGCCCAAAAACATTCAGTACTTC. It translates to CSVVPGLPKNIQYF.

The rearrangement links TRBV2 to TRBJ2-7; D tentatively fits TRBD1 or TRBD2 (5 bases each). CDR1 SNHLY and CDR2 FYNNEI come from the germline V gene. The CDR3 spans 13 residues. The CDR3 loop reads CASSVRGSNEQYV. The CDR3 DNA is TGTGCCAGCAGTGTTCGGGGCTCCAACGAGCAGTACGTC.

V and J are TRBV9 and TRBJ1-1; 7 bases line up with TRBD1. Germline CDR1 and CDR2: SGDLS and YYNGEE. This CDR3 contains 13 residues. J was trimmed by 4 bases and V by 0 bases; bases with no gene match: 0. CDR3 nucleotides: TGTGCCAGCAGCGTAGAGGGGGCCACTGAAGCTTTCTTT. This codes for CASSVEGATEAFF.

This clonotype was counted a single time. V and J are TRBV27 and TRBJ1-4; the D gene is possibly TRBD1 (6 bases). Germline V gene data show CDR1 as MNHEY and CDR2 as SMNVEV (reference sequence). The CDR3 loop spans 15 amino acids. V lost 0 bases to trimming and J lost 7 bases, with 12 bases between them. CDR3 amino acids: CASSLSAGGSEKLFF. For the CDR3, the DNA is TGTGCCAGCAGTTTATCGGCCGGGGGCAGTGAAAAACTGTTTTTT.

The chain combines TRBV21-1 with TRBJ1-2. TRBV21-1 is labeled a pseudogene. This CDR3 is built from 11 residues. This CDR3 reads CASSNPRGYTF. The CDR3 DNA reads TGTGCCAGCAGCAACCCGCGGGGCTACACCTTC.

This clonotype was seen just once. V and J are TRBV30 and TRBJ1-2; D gene uncertain. Germline CDR1 GTSNPN, CDR2 SVGIG (reference sequence). V was pared by 1 base and J by 5 bases, with 5 bases between. The CDR3 sequence is 11 residues long. The CDR3 DNA sequence: TGTGCCTGGAGTGGGGTGTATGGCTACACCTTC. Amino acids: CAWSGVYGYTF.

V is TRBV10-3 and J is TRBJ1-1; no firm D call. Between the trimmed V and J ends, which lost 3 bases and 7 bases, there was a span of 12 bases. Germline CDR1 reads ENHRY; CDR2 reads SYGVKD. CDR3 length equals 13 residues. This CDR3 reads CAISEGQAYEAFF. The DNA for the CDR3 is TGTGCCATCAGTGAAGGGCAGGCCTATGAAGCTTTCTTT.